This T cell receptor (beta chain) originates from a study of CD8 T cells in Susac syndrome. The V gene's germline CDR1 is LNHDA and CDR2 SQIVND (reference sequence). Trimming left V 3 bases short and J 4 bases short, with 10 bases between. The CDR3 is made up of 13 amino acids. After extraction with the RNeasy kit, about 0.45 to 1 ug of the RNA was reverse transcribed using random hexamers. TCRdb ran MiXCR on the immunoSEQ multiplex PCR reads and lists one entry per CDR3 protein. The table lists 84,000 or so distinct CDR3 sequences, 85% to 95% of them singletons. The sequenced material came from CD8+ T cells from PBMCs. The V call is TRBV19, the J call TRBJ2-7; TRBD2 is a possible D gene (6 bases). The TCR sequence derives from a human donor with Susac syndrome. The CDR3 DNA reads TGTGCCAGTAGTATCGGGACTTTGTACGAGCAGTACTTC. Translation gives CASSIGTLYEQYF.